The T cell receptor (beta chain) under discussion was sequenced for a study of blood T cell repertoires in COVID-19. Study-level information: Sources were T cells, B-cell-depleted T cells, or PBMCs; the material itself was cDNA or gDNA.

Participants were aged about 18 to 90 years from about two dozen US areas. Participant-given clinical history determined each cohort assignment. Per the study methods: Estimated nucleated cell counts came from reference gene primer amplification. Method: immunoSEQ multiplex PCR; TCRdb's copy keeps in-frame clones and lacks some. That table gives V, J and clone size, and the DNA gave D and trimming. This table holds 200,000 to 250,000 clones, 75% to 90% found once. Germline loops: CDR1 MNHNS, CDR2 SASEGT. This CDR3 contains 11 residues. Between the trimmed V and J ends, which lost 3 bases and 5 bases, there was a span of 5 bases.

The sequence came from a woman aged 25 to 39 who had been exposed to COVID-19. Input material: PBMCs or T cells enriched from blood (not recorded which). The chain joins TRBV6-1 to TRBJ2-7; D not resolved. CDR3 sequence reads: CASSDVDEQYF. In DNA form, the CDR3 reads TGTGCCAGCAGTGACGTCGACGAGCAGTACTTC.